One sample yielded the 17 T cell receptor beta chains listed below, sequenced in a study of CD8+CD57+ T cells in acquired aplastic anemia. Genomic DNA, serving as template, underwent TCR beta VDJ and CDR3 profiling. From the reads, TCRdb called clonotypes with MiXCR, one entry per CDR3 protein. Of about 150,000 distinct CDR3 sequences listed, roughly 49% are singletons. Patients selected for sequencing had displayed CD8+CD57+ cell expansion by flow cytometry. The sample comprised sorted CD4+, CD8+, or CD8+CD57+ T cells (not recorded which) from PBMCs. These receptors were taken from a human donor with aplastic anemia.

In regard to this clonotype: A much larger clone lies one base from this, so it may be a read error. This rearrangement joins TRBV20-1 to TRBJ2-1; the match to TRBD2 covers 10 bases. Germline V lookup: CDR1 DFQATT, CDR2 SNEGSKA (reference sequence). The CDR3 runs 17 residues. Written as DNA, the CDR3 is TGCAGTGCTAGAGATTGGACTAGCGGTCGCTCCTACAATGAGCAGCTCTTC. Translating it yields CSARDWTSGRSYNEQLF.

As DNA, the CDR3 is TGCAGCGCAGGGGCCCTGACCCAGTACTTC. Translating it yields CSAGALTQYF. V gene TRBV29-1 combines with J gene TRBJ2-5; D is perhaps TRBD1 (6 bases). The CDR3 is 10 residues long. CDR1 is SQVTM and CDR2 is ANQGSEA in the germline V gene. V was clipped by 7 bases and J by 7 bases, with 10 bases between them. Complete variable domain (other parts from reference TRBV29-1 and TRBJ2-5): SAVISQKPSRDICQRGTSLTIQCQVDSQVTMMFWYRQQPGQSLTLIATANQGSEATYESGFVIDKFPISRPNLTFSTLTVSNMSPEDSSIYLCSAGALTQYFGPGTRLLVL.

At least ten counts were recorded for this clonotype. The chain employs TRBV2 and TRBJ1-1; a weak D match, TRBD1 (6 bases). The germline V gene has CDR1 SNHLY and CDR2 FYNNEI. The CDR3 has 14 residues. Trimming removed 4 bases from V and 1 base from J, with 10 bases in between. This CDR3 reads CASSVPDRNTEAFF. CDR3 sequence (DNA): TGTGCCAGCAGTGTCCCGGACAGGAACACTGAAGCTTTCTTT.

The chain uses TRBV10-1 and TRBJ2-3; D unclear. Germline CDR1 WNHNN, CDR2 SYGVQD (reference sequence). V was pared by 5 bases and J by 0 bases, with 6 bases between. This CDR3 comprises 13 residues. CDR3 in amino acids: CASSPSSTDTQYF. CDR3 DNA: TGCGCCAGCAGTCCGAGTAGCACAGATACGCAGTATTTT.

This clonotype was detected many times. This chain connects TRBV9 to TRBJ2-6, with 9 positions matching TRBD1. Germline loops: CDR1 SGDLS, CDR2 YYNGEE. The CDR3 contains 17 residues. J was trimmed by 1 base and V by 6 bases; bases with no gene match: 8. CDR3: CASTRDRDMSGANVLTF. The CDR3 DNA sequence: TGTGCCAGCACCCGGGACAGGGACATGTCTGGGGCCAACGTCCTGACTTTC.

CDR3 in amino acids: CASSTTGGRSGELFF. Written as DNA, the CDR3 is TGTGCCAGCAGTACAACAGGGGGAAGGTCCGGGGAGCTGTTTTTT. The J gene is TRBJ2-2, the V gene TRBV25-1; 8 bases line up with TRBD1. The junction had 8 bases not matched to a gene; V was cut back by 5 bases and J by 6 bases. Germline CDR1 is MGHDK and CDR2 is SYGVNS. The CDR3 is 15 residues long.

This clonotype has only a few counts. The chain combines TRBV4-3 with TRBJ2-6; 7 nucleotides align to TRBD1. Germline V CDR1 and CDR2: LGHNA, YSLEER. The CDR3 loop spans 18 amino acids. The V segment lost 1 base and the J segment 2 bases; nucleotides outside the gene matches: 8. The CDR3 DNA reads as TGCGCCAGCAGCCAAGTTACAGGGGATTTAACTGGGGCCAACGTCCTGACTTTC. As protein: CASSQVTGDLTGANVLTF.

In its sample, this clonotype was seen many times. The chain combines TRBV20-1 with TRBJ1-5; D is unresolved. Deletions cut 6 bases from V and 6 bases from J, with 18 bases between. CDR1 is DFQATT and CDR2 is SNEGSKA in the germline V gene (reference sequence). CDR3 size: 14 residues. The CDR3 reads CSAPTVGVAQPQHF. The CDR3 DNA reads TGCAGTGCCCCCACCGTTGGAGTGGCTCAGCCCCAGCATTTT.

The table lists this clonotype with many counts. CDR3 nucleotide sequence: TGTGCCAGCAGTGAAGGAGGGGAGAACACCGGGGAGCTGTTTTTT. Translating gives CASSEGGENTGELFF. The chain employs TRBV6-1 and TRBJ2-2; D could derive from TRBD1 or TRBD2 (5 bases each). Germline CDR1 MNHNS, CDR2 SASEGT. The CDR3 is 15 amino acids. Trimming pared 1 base from V and 1 base from J, leaving 7 bases between.

On this clonotype: Since the CDR3 does not end with the conserved phenylalanine or tryptophan, this likely comes from a read error. The chain has TRBV3-1 and TRBJ2-2; D may be TRBD1 (6 bases). CDR1 is LGHDT, CDR2 YNNKEL, per germline (reference sequence). CDR3 length equals 14 residues. With 4 bases removed from V and 6 bases from J, the gap between germline ends came to 12 bases. The CDR3 loop reads CASSRVRGAGELFL. The CDR3 coding sequence is TGTGCCAGCAGCCGAGTCAGGGGAGCCGGGGAGCTGTTTCTT.

The CDR3 nucleotides are TGCAGCGTCACTGAAAATCTAGCGGGGCTTATATCCGAGCAGTACTTC. Translated: CSVTENLAGLISEQYF. The chain employs TRBV29-1 and TRBJ2-7, with 9 bases that match TRBD2. CDR3 length equals 16 residues. Looked up from germline, CDR1 is SQVTM and CDR2 is ANQGSEA. Trimming took 6 bases from V and 6 from J; bases not matched to a gene: 18.

The chain carries TRBV15 and TRBJ1-6; a weak D match, TRBD1 (5 bases). V was clipped by 5 bases and J by 6 bases, with 14 bases between them. The CDR3 spans 15 residues. Germline assignment: CDR1 LNHNV and CDR2 YYDKDF (reference sequence). The CDR3 spells CATSVTGTINSPLHF. CDR3 bases: TGTGCCACCAGCGTAACCGGGACCATTAATTCACCCCTCCACTTT.

The V gene is TRBV4-1, the J gene TRBJ2-7, with 7 bases matching TRBD2. Per the germline V gene, CDR1 is MGHRA and CDR2 is YSYEKL. V lost 0 bases and J lost 2; bases outside the gene matches: 4. The CDR3 consists of 15 residues. This CDR3 reads CASSQDGGGAYEQYF. The CDR3 nucleotides read TGCGCCAGCAGCCAAGATGGTGGGGGGGCCTACGAGCAGTACTTC.

This clonotype was observed once. This may be a read error, as it is one base from a much larger clone. The V and J genes are TRBV5-1 and TRBJ2-7; possible D gene TRBD1, 5 bases. The CDR3 runs 14 residues. CDR1 is SGHRS and CDR2 is YFSETQ in the germline V gene. The V end was cut by 7 bases, the J end by 7 bases, with 21 bases between. For the CDR3, the DNA is TGCGCCAGCCGCTCCCGACAGACTGATTTTGAGCAGTACTTC. It translates to CASRSRQTDFEQYF.

The chain links TRBV7-9 to TRBJ2-7, with 7 bases that match TRBD2. CDR1 SEHNR and CDR2 FQNEAQ come from the germline V gene (reference sequence). The V segment lost 8 bases and the J segment 3 bases; nucleotides outside the gene matches: 1. The CDR3 contains 11 residues. DNA of the CDR3: TGTGCCAGCGGGGGGGGCTACGAGCAGTACTTC. This codes for CASGGGYEQYF.

This clonotype was observed a few times. The chain is built from TRBV2 and TRBJ1-5; D is ambiguous. The CDR3 is 12 residues long. Trimming cost V 1 base and J 11 bases, with 9 bases left between them. CDR1 and CDR2 (germline): SNHLY, FYNNEI. CDR3 region: CASSEEVSAQHF. CDR3 sequence (DNA): TGTGCCAGCAGTGAAGAGGTTTCGGCCCAGCATTTT.

This chain links TRBV7-6 with TRBJ2-1; 16 nucleotides line up with TRBD2. V dropped 5 bases and J dropped 8; count of bases not matched to a gene: 12. Germline CDR1 is SGHVS and CDR2 is FNYEAQ. This CDR3 has 18 amino acids. CDR3 coding DNA: TGTGCCAGCAGCCCCCTGGGACTAGCGGGAGGGCCTTCCCATGAGCAGTTCTTC. Translating gives CASSPLGLAGGPSHEQFF. Together with reference TRBV7-6 and TRBJ2-1, the CDR3 gives the full variable domain: GAGVSQSPRYKVTKRGQDVALRCDPISGHVSLYWYRQALGQGPEFLTYFNYEAQQDKSGLPNDRFSAERPEGSISTLTIQRTEQRDSAMYRCASSPLGLAGGPSHEQFFGPGTRLTVL.